Sequencing of this T cell receptor beta chain was carried out in a study of blood T cell repertoires in COVID-19. On the study more broadly: Samples representing acute and convalescent COVID-19 were sourced from the United States, Italy and Spain. T cells, B-cell-depleted T cells, or PBMCs provided the cDNA or gDNA that served as material.

Original analysis: For nucleated cells, counts were estimated from reference gene primer amplification. Method: immunoSEQ multiplex PCR; TCRdb's copy keeps in-frame clones and lacks some. V and J calls and clone size come straight from that table; D and trimming were deduced from the DNA. The sample lists about 85,000 clones; approximately 89% were seen once. V lost 4 bases and J 1 base, leaving 8 bases between the germline ends. CDR3 size: 14 residues. Per the germline V gene, CDR1 is LNHDA and CDR2 is SQIVND (reference sequence). Material: peripheral blood. The chain links TRBV19 to TRBJ1-5; D unclear. The clonotype originates from a human donor with active COVID-19. The donor label of this sample is uncertain. The DNA of the CDR3 is TGTGCCAGTAGTAAGTCAGAAAGCAATCAGCCCCAGCATTTT. Translation gives CASSKSESNQPQHF. Complete variable domain (other parts from reference TRBV19 and TRBJ1-5): DGGITQSPKYLFRKEGQNVTLSCEQNLNHDAMYWYRQDPGQGLRLIYYSQIVNDFQKGDIAEGYSVSREKKESFPLTVTSAQKNPTAFYLCASSKSESNQPQHFGDGTRLSIL.